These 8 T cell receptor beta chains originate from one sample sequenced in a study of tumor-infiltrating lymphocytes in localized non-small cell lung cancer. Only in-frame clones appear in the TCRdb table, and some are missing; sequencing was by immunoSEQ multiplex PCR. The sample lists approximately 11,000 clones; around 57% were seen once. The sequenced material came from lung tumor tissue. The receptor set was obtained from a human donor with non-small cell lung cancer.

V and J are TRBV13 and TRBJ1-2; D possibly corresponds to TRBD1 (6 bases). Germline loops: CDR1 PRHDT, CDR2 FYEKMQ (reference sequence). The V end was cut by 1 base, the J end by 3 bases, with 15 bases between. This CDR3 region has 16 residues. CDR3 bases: TGTGCCAGCAGCTTAGAACGGCTACAGGGATACTATGGCTACACCTTC. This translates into CASSLERLQGYYGYTF. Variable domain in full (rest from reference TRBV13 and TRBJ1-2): AAGVIQSPRHLIKEKRETATLKCYPIPRHDTVYWYQQGPGQDPQFLISFYEKMQSDKGSIPDRFSAQQFSDYHSELNMSSLELGDSALYFCASSLERLQGYYGYTFGSGTRLTVV.

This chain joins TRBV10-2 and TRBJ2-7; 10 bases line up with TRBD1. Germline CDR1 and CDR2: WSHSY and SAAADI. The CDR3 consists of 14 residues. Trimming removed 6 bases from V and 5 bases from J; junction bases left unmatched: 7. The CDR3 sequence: CASRPGQGFNEQYF. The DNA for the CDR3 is TGCGCCAGCAGACCGGGACAGGGGTTCAACGAGCAGTACTTC.

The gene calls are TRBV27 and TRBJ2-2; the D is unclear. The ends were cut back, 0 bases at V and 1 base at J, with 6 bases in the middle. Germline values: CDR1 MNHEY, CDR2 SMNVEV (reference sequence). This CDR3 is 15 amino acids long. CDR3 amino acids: CASSLSWVNTGELFF. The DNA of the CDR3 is TGTGCCAGCAGTTTATCGTGGGTGAACACCGGGGAGCTGTTTTTT.

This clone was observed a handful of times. CDR3: CASSRLSMDRTRTGELFF. CDR3 DNA sequence: TGTGCCAGCAGCCGATTATCGATGGACAGGACTAGAACCGGGGAGCTGTTTTTT. The chain combines TRBV7-6 with TRBJ2-2; D may match TRBD1 or TRBD2 (7 bases each). V gave up 5 bases and J gave up 5 bases, with 24 bases separating them. The germline V gene encodes CDR1 SGHVS and CDR2 FNYEAQ. The CDR3 extends over 18 amino acids.

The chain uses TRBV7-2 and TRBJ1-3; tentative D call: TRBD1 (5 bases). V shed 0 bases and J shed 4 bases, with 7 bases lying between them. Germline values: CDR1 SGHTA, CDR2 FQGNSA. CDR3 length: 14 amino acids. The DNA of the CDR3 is TGTGCCAGCAGCTTAGCGCGGGGCGGAAACACCATATATTTT. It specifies CASSLARGGNTIYF.

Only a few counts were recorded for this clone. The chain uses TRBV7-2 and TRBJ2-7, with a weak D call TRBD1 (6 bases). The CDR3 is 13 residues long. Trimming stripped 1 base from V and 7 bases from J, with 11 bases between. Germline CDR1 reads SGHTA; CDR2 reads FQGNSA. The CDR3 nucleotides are TGTGCCAGCAGCTTAGTTTCGCAGGGGGAGCAGTACTTC. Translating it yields CASSLVSQGEQYF.

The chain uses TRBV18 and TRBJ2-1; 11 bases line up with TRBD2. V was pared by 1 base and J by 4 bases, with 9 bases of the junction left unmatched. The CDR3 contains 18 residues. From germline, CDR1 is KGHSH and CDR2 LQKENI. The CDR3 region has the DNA TGTGCCAGCTCACCACGGACTAGCGGGCCCCGAACATACAATGAGCAGTTCTTC. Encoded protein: CASSPRTSGPRTYNEQFF.

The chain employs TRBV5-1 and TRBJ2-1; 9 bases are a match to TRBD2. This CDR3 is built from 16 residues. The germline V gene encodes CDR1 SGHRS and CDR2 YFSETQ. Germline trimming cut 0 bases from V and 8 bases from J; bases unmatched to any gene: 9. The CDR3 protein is CASSLEGSGSIHEQFF. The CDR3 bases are TGCGCCAGCAGCTTGGAGGGTAGCGGGAGTATTCATGAGCAGTTCTTC.